In its sample, the clone carrying this T cell receptor beta chain was seen a few times. Antigen specificity is unknown. This record comes from a study of beta chain features in type 1 diabetes. Every single donor gave one heparinised blood draw, and these averaged roughly 0.11 L. The length of the CDR3 is 14 residues. Germline assignment: CDR1 LGHNA and CDR2 YNFKEQ. With 0 bases removed from V and 2 bases from J, the gap between germline ends came to 8 bases. Sequenced material consisted of expressed TCRB transcripts (all of the isolated RNA was reverse transcribed). Here immunoSEQ multiplex PCR was the method, and the copy in TCRdb shows in-frame clones only, minus some. The table lists 250,000 to 300,000 clones, around 24% of them singletons. The study, taken as a whole, reports: In type 1 diabetes patients, VDJ junctions had fewer insertions; deletions at these junctions were more frequent. Significant though moderate, a shortening of TCRB CDR3s appeared in all four CD4+ subsets of Type 1 diabetes patients.

The sequence came from a woman aged 30 to 39 with type 1 diabetes. What was sequenced was naive CD4+ T cells from blood. V and J are TRBV4-2 and TRBJ2-7; D gene uncertain. As DNA, the CDR3 is TGTGCCAGCAGCCAAGATGACAACACCTACGAGCAGTACTTC. Translated: CASSQDDNTYEQYF.